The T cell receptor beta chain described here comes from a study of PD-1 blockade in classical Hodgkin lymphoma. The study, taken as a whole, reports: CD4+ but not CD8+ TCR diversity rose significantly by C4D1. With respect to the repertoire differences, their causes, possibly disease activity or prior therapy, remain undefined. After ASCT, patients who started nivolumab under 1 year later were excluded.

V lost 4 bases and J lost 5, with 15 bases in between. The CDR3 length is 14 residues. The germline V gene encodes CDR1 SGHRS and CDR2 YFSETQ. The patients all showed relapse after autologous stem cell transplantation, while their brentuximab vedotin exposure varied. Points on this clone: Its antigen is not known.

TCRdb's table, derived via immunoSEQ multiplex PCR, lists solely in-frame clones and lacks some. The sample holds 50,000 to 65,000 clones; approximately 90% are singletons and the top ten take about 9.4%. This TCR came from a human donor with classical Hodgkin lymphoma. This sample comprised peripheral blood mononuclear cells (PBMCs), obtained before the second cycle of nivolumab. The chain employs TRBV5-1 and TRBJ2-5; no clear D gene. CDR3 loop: CASSIDTSEETQYF. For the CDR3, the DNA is TGCGCCAGCAGCATAGACACCTCAGAGGAGACCCAGTACTTC.